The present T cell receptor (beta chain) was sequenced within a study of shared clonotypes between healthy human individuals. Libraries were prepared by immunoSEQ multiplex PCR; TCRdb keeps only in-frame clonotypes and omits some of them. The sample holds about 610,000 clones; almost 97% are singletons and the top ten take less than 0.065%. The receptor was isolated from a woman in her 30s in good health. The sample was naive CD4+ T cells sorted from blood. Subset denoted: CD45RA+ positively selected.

The CDR3 loop is CSVDSTGLWETQYF. The CDR3 DNA reads as TGCAGCGTTGACTCGACAGGGCTTTGGGAGACCCAGTACTTC. The chain carries TRBV29-1 and TRBJ2-5; 7 positions agree with TRBD1. This CDR3 has 14 residues. Germline V lookup: CDR1 SQVTM, CDR2 ANQGSEA. V lost 3 bases to trimming and J lost 5 bases; unmatched junction nucleotides: 9. Complete variable domain (other parts from reference TRBV29-1 and TRBJ2-5): SAVISQKPSRDICQRGTSLTIQCQVDSQVTMMFWYRQQPGQSLTLIATANQGSEATYESGFVIDKFPISRPNLTFSTLTVSNMSPEDSSIYLCSVDSTGLWETQYFGPGTRLLVL.